The next 31 T cell receptor beta chains were all read from a single sample in a study of Ad26.COV2.S vaccination and SARS-CoV-2 variants. Assay used: immunoSEQ multiplex PCR; TCRdb lists only in-frame clones, some missing. The table has fewer than 150,000 clones, 86% seen once; the top ten hold more than 4.5%. The sample consisted of peripheral blood, taken after recovery from COVID-19. These receptors all stem from a human donor who had recovered from COVID-19.

The chain recombines TRBV2 with TRBJ2-3, with 7 bases matching TRBD2. The germline V gene has CDR1 SNHLY and CDR2 FYNNEI. This CDR3 is 16 amino acids long. J lost 6 bases, V lost 8 bases, and 17 bases had no gene match. The CDR3 sequence is CASEGLTSYLDDTQYF. CDR3 coding DNA: TGTGCCAGCGAAGGTTTGACTAGCTATTTGGACGATACGCAGTATTTT.

This CDR3 is CASSLAGDDTEAFF. The CDR3 DNA sequence: TGTGCCAGCAGCTTAGCTGGGGACGACACTGAAGCTTTCTTT. The J gene is TRBJ1-1, the V gene TRBV11-2; D possibly corresponds to TRBD1 (5 bases). The germline V gene has CDR1 SGHAT and CDR2 FQNNGV. This CDR3 region has 14 residues. The V and J ends lost 1 base and 3 bases respectively, with 9 bases between them.

This chain uses TRBV9 with TRBJ2-3; 8 bases are shared with TRBD2. This CDR3 is 17 amino acids long. CDR1 and CDR2 from the germline V gene are SGDLS and YYNGEE. V trimming: 4 bases; J trimming: 3 bases; junction bases outside the gene matches: 13. CDR3: CASSPREGGRGTDTQYF. The DNA of the CDR3 is TGTGCCAGCAGCCCCCGGGAGGGGGGGCGCGGAACAGATACGCAGTATTTT.

The rearrangement uses TRBV27 and TRBJ2-7; 8 positions agree with TRBD1. This CDR3 region has 18 residues. CDR1 MNHEY and CDR2 SMNVEV come from the germline V gene (reference sequence). The ends lost 2 bases at V and 3 bases at J; junction bases unmatched: 15. CDR3 nucleotides: TGTGCCAGCAGTTTAATTGGTATGGTGGGGACAGGCCACTACGAGCAGTACTTC. Encoded protein: CASSLIGMVGTGHYEQYF.

V gene TRBV7-9 combines with J gene TRBJ2-3; D is possibly TRBD2 (6 bases). Germline CDR1 and CDR2: SEHNR and FQNEAQ (reference sequence). The CDR3 runs to 16 residues. Between the trimmed V and J ends, which lost 5 bases and 2 bases, there was a span of 17 bases. The CDR3 nucleotides are TGTGCCAGCAGCACCGGGACGGGGGAGACCACAGATACGCAGTATTTT. Its translation is CASSTGTGETTDTQYF.

The chain links TRBV28 to TRBJ2-5, with 8 bases matching TRBD1. CDR1 is MDHEN, CDR2 SYDVKM, per germline. V lost 2 bases to trimming and J lost 1 base; unmatched junction nucleotides: 3. The CDR3 consists of 15 residues. Written as DNA, the CDR3 is TGTGCCAGCAGTTTAGCCGGGACAGGCCAAGAGACCCAGTACTTC. Translation gives CASSLAGTGQETQYF.

The CDR3 here is CASSSQGSGNTIYF. CDR3 DNA: TGTGCCAGCAGCTCTCAAGGCTCTGGAAACACCATATATTTT. The V gene is TRBV7-8, the J gene TRBJ1-3; D is unclear. CDR1 and CDR2 (germline): SGHVS, FQNEAQ. V shed 4 bases and J shed 0 bases, with 7 bases lying between them. The CDR3 length is 14 residues.

V is TRBV19 and J is TRBJ1-2, with unresolved D. Per germline, CDR1 LNHDA and CDR2 SQIVND (reference sequence). The CDR3 loop spans 13 amino acids. V lost 3 bases to trimming and J lost 7 bases, with 12 bases between them. The chain's CDR3 is CASSMSRASGYTF. The CDR3 bases are TGTGCCAGTAGTATGAGTCGCGCAAGTGGCTACACCTTC.

The chain joins TRBV20-1 to TRBJ2-1, with D perhaps matching TRBD1 (5 bases). CDR3 length: 12 amino acids. Germline CDR1 and CDR2: DFQATT and SNEGSKA (reference sequence). V was cut by 3 bases and J by 15 bases, with 18 bases left in between. The CDR3 nucleotides read TGCAGTGCTAGTTTCTTCAGGGAAGTTCCGTTCTTC. This codes for CSASFFREVPFF.

This chain uses TRBV9 with TRBJ1-6; D gene uncertain. V was cut by 4 bases and J by 8 bases, with 7 bases left in between. CDR3 length equals 12 residues. Germline loops: CDR1 SGDLS, CDR2 YYNGEE. The CDR3 DNA reads as TGTGCCAGCAGCCCCATGGATTCACCCCTCCACTTT. This sequence encodes CASSPMDSPLHF.

This chain uses TRBV6-5 with TRBJ2-1; a possible D gene is TRBD2 (6 bases). V was pared by 10 bases and J by 8 bases, with 21 bases between. CDR1 is MNHEY, CDR2 SVGAGI, per germline. The CDR3 length is 14 residues. The CDR3 loop reads CANGALLGGDEQFF. The CDR3 DNA sequence: TGTGCCAACGGTGCGCTTTTGGGGGGAGATGAGCAGTTCTTC.

This clone showed up just a few times. This rearrangement joins TRBV5-1 to TRBJ1-6; TRBD1 is a possible D gene (6 bases). V was pared by 0 bases and J by 0 bases, with 13 bases between. Germline CDR1 and CDR2: SGHRS and YFSETQ. The CDR3 sequence is 18 residues long. The CDR3 sequence: CASSLAVTGTSYNSPLHF. DNA of the CDR3: TGCGCCAGCAGCTTGGCCGTCACAGGGACCTCCTATAATTCACCCCTCCACTTT.

The chain uses TRBV6-5 and TRBJ2-7; the match to TRBD1 covers 8 bases. The germline V gene has CDR1 MNHEY and CDR2 SVGAGI. The CDR3 sequence is 14 residues long. Losses at the gene ends were 6 bases for V and 7 bases for J; bases not matched to a gene: 11. As DNA, the CDR3 is TGTGCCAGCAGGGGGACAGGTCGGAGCAATGAGCAGTACTTC. Protein: CASRGTGRSNEQYF.

V gene TRBV7-9 combines with J gene TRBJ2-5; D possibly corresponds to TRBD2 (5 bases). Looked up from germline, CDR1 is SEHNR and CDR2 is FQNEAQ (reference sequence). V was pared by 2 bases and J by 2 bases, with 15 bases between. The CDR3 length is 16 residues. DNA for the CDR3: TGTGCCAGCAGCTTAAGACGTCGGGAAGTACAAGAGACCCAGTACTTC. This gives the protein CASSLRRREVQETQYF.

This chain links TRBV5-4 with TRBJ1-2; 7 nucleotides align to TRBD1. V lost 7 bases, J lost 0 bases, and 3 bases stayed unmatched. CDR1 is SGHNT and CDR2 is YYREEE in the germline V gene (reference sequence). This CDR3 is built from 13 residues. The CDR3 nucleotides read TGTGCCAGCCGGGACAGCTCTAACTATGGCTACACCTTC. Encoded protein: CASRDSSNYGYTF.

The chain couples TRBV6-5 to TRBJ2-2, with unresolved D. This CDR3 has 13 amino acids. The germline CDR1 and CDR2 sequences are MNHEY and SVGAGI. Trimming left V 8 bases short and J 2 bases short, with 9 bases between. CDR3 DNA sequence: TGTGCCAGCGAAAACTCAAACACCGGGGAGCTGTTTTTT. It codes for CASENSNTGELFF.

This chain links TRBV2 with TRBJ2-2; D may be TRBD1 (5 bases). The CDR3 totals 13 residues. V was shortened by 4 bases and J by 2 bases, with 5 bases between the two germline ends. CDR1 SNHLY and CDR2 FYNNEI come from the germline V gene. CDR3 sequence: CASSGGNTGELFF. Here the CDR3 DNA reads TGTGCCAGCAGTGGGGGCAACACCGGGGAGCTGTTTTTT.

This clone was picked up one time. The gene calls are TRBV7-2 and TRBJ1-1, with D hard to call. The length of the CDR3 is 14 residues. Per the germline V gene, CDR1 is SGHTA and CDR2 is FQGNSA. V lost 5 bases and J lost 1, with 11 bases in between. The CDR3 nucleotides are TGTGCCAGCAGCATACGGATGGGGAACACTGAAGCTTTCTTT. As protein: CASSIRMGNTEAFF.

The rearrangement uses TRBV2 and TRBJ1-5, with TRBD1 matching over 9 bases. V shed 6 bases and J 0 bases; nucleotides not matched to a gene: 9. This CDR3 has 17 residues. Germline-derived CDR1 and CDR2 are SNHLY and FYNNEI. The CDR3 DNA reads TGTGCCAGCAGGCCCGGACAGGGGATGCGTAGCAATCAGCCCCAGCATTTT. The encoded protein is CASRPGQGMRSNQPQHF.

V usage is TRBV19 and J usage is TRBJ2-7; D not resolved. The V end was cut by 0 bases, the J end by 2 bases, with 5 bases between. The CDR3 sequence is 13 residues long. The V gene's germline CDR1 is LNHDA and CDR2 SQIVND (reference sequence). The CDR3 DNA is TGTGCCAGTAGTATAGATCGGGCCTACGAGCAGTACTTC. Translated: CASSIDRAYEQYF.

J is TRBJ2-1 and V is TRBV11-3; 7 bases fit TRBD2. The germline V gene encodes CDR1 SGHNT and CDR2 YENEEA. CDR3 length: 14 residues. The V gene end was trimmed by 5 bases and the J gene end by 2 bases; junction bases not matched to a gene: 3. The CDR3 is CASSPRGAYNEQFF. CDR3 nucleotides: TGTGCCAGCAGCCCACGGGGGGCCTACAATGAGCAGTTCTTC.

This clone occurred once. The genes are TRBV5-1 and TRBJ2-2; 15 bases are shared with TRBD2. With V trimmed by 0 bases and J by 9 bases, 3 bases remained unmatched. The CDR3 is made up of 16 amino acids. CDR1 SGHRS and CDR2 YFSETQ come from the germline V gene. The CDR3 region has the DNA TGCGCCAGCAGCTTGGAGGGACTAGCGGGGGGACGGGAGCTGTTTTTT. Amino acid sequence: CASSLEGLAGGRELFF.

The chain has TRBV28 and TRBJ1-1; TRBD1 might be the D (6 bases). Germline loops: CDR1 MDHEN, CDR2 SYDVKM. The V end lost 1 base, the J end lost 4 bases, and 16 bases lay between the germline ends. CDR3 size: 16 residues. The chain's CDR3 is CASSLSSPRGGTEAFF. DNA of the CDR3: TGTGCCAGCAGTTTATCTTCCCCCAGGGGAGGCACTGAAGCTTTCTTT. The whole variable domain, filled in from reference TRBV28 and TRBJ1-1, reads DVKVTQSSRYLVKRTGEKVFLECVQDMDHENMFWYRQDPGLGLRLIYFSYDVKMKEKGDIPEGYSVSREKKERFSLILESASTNQTSMYLCASSLSSPRGGTEAFFGQGTRLTVV.

The genes are TRBV5-1 and TRBJ1-2, with 7 bases aligning to TRBD1. V lost 4 bases, J lost 8 bases, and 14 bases stayed unmatched. Germline V gene data show CDR1 as SGHRS and CDR2 as YFSETQ. This CDR3 contains 15 residues. This CDR3 is CASSADREALGGYTF. The CDR3 DNA reads TGCGCCAGCAGCGCCGACAGGGAGGCCCTTGGAGGCTACACCTTC.

This chain links TRBV2 with TRBJ2-7, with D tentatively TRBD1 (6 bases). The V gene's germline CDR1 is SNHLY and CDR2 FYNNEI. The CDR3 spans 14 residues. V was clipped by 7 bases and J by 2 bases, with 15 bases between them. CDR3 sequence (DNA): TGTGCCAGCATCCAGACAGGTTTACCCTACGAGCAGTACTTC. It encodes CASIQTGLPYEQYF.

The chain has TRBV13 and TRBJ2-3, with a tentative D call TRBD2 (6 bases). CDR1 and CDR2 (germline): PRHDT, FYEKMQ (reference sequence). The CDR3 spans 16 residues. Between the trimmed V and J ends, which lost 5 bases and 3 bases, there was a span of 18 bases. In DNA, the CDR3 is TGTGCCAGCAGCCCGGGAGACGGTCGACCGACAGATACGCAGTATTTT. Translating gives CASSPGDGRPTDTQYF.

The CDR3 nucleotides are TGTGCCAGCAGCCAAGAATCTAGCGGGGGGCTTAGCGCTGAGCAGTTCTTC. This translates into CASSQESSGGLSAEQFF. This chain links TRBV3-1 (or the pseudogene TRBV3-2) with TRBJ2-1; 11 bases are a match to TRBD2. Trimming at V came to 0 bases and at J to 9 bases, leaving 10 bases not matched to a gene. The CDR3 extends over 17 amino acids. CDR1 and CDR2 (germline): LGHDT, YNNKEL (reference sequence).

This chain uses TRBV28 with TRBJ1-2, with TRBD1 matching over 10 bases. The CDR3 runs 16 residues. The germline V gene has CDR1 MDHEN and CDR2 SYDVKM. V trimming: 8 bases; J trimming: 3 bases; junction bases outside the gene matches: 12. This chain's CDR3 is CASSDQGDRGDYGYTF. Here the CDR3 DNA reads TGTGCCAGCTCCGACCAGGGGGACAGGGGAGACTATGGCTACACCTTC.

The chain links TRBV7-2 to TRBJ2-3; TRBD2 is a possible D gene (5 bases). From germline, CDR1 is SGHTA and CDR2 FQGNSA. This CDR3 contains 16 residues. V was cut by 0 bases and J by 2 bases, with 12 bases left in between. This chain's CDR3 is CASSLAEGRYTDTQYF. DNA for the CDR3: TGTGCCAGCAGCTTAGCCGAGGGCAGATACACAGATACGCAGTATTTT.

In its sample, this clone was seen once. V and J are TRBV5-1 and TRBJ1-6, with 7 bases aligning to TRBD1. This CDR3 region has 15 residues. V lost 4 bases, J lost 7 bases, and 8 bases stayed unmatched. Germline values: CDR1 SGHRS, CDR2 YFSETQ. In DNA form, the CDR3 reads TGCGCCAGCAGCATGTGGGACAGTGGGAATTCACCCCTCCACTTT. It is translated as CASSMWDSGNSPLHF.

The gene calls are TRBV27 and TRBJ2-7, with D possibly being TRBD1 (6 bases). From germline, CDR1 is MNHEY and CDR2 SMNVEV (reference sequence). Trimming took 3 bases from V and 4 from J, leaving 13 bases between them. The CDR3 contains 14 residues. In nucleotides, the CDR3 is TGTGCCAGCAGTTTCCAGGGGACCCCATACGAGCAGTACTTC. Protein product: CASSFQGTPYEQYF.